Listed below are T cell receptor beta chains from one sample, sequenced in a study of tumor and adjacent non-tumor tissue in lung cancer. MiXCR was run by TCRdb on the multiplex PCR reads, yielding one entry per CDR3 protein. The sample includes some 100,000 distinct CDR3 sequences, 75% of them seen just once. Sequencing was performed on lung tumor tissue. The receptors here all came from a woman in her fifties or sixties with non-small cell lung cancer. Both conserved end residues are part of each CDR3. Each record gives: D gene, clone size, V gene, J gene, CDR3 DNA, CDR3 protein. A D gene is named only where the DNA matches it firmly. Clone size, where shown, is once, few, many, or a class for clones that have expanded.

>-|-|TRBV11-3|TRBJ2-2
TGTGCCAGCAGTCACGGGACGGGAGTAACCAGGGAGCTGTTTTTT
CASSHGTGVTRELFF
>-|-|TRBV10-1|TRBJ1-2
TGCGCCAGTCCGGGGCCTAGCGATGGCTTCACCTTC
CASPGPSDGFTF
>TRBD2|once|TRBV20-1|TRBJ2-5
TGCAATGAAGGCCGACTAGCAGGCTACCAAGAGACCCAGTACTTC
CNEGRLAGYQETQYF
>-|-|TRBV28|TRBJ2-7
TGTGCCATCAGTTTATGGCCCGACCAGAACTTC
CAISLWPDQNF
>-|-|TRBV11-1|TRBJ2-1
TGTGCCAGCAGCTTAGGCCCAGTAGCACTATCCTACAATGAGCAGCTGTTC
CASSLGPVALSYNEQLF
>-|-|TRBV28|TRBJ1-1
TGTGCCAGCAGTCCCGCCGTTTTGAACACTGAAGCTTTCTTT
CASSPAVLNTEAFF
>TRBD1|many|TRBV4-3|TRBJ2-5
TGCGCCAGCAGCCGAGGACAGGGGGGATTCCAAGAGACCCAGTACTTC
CASSRGQGGFQETQYF
>-|-|TRBV29-1|TRBJ2-3
TGCAACGTTGAAGAACGGGACAAGGGCTCAGATACGCAGTATTTT
CNVEERDKGSDTQYF
>-|-|TRBV18|TRBJ1-2
TGTGTCAGCTCAACCGTCCGGGACAACAAGGGAGACTACACCTTC
CVSSTVRDNKGDYTF
>-|-|TRBV20-1|TRBJ2-7
TGCATTGCTAGCTCGCGGAAAGTTCCTTACGAGCAGTACTTC
CIASSRKVPYEQYF
>TRBD1|-|TRBV4-3|TRBJ2-1
TGCGCCAGCAGCCACCTGCCTGGGACAGGGGCCAAAGAGAAGTTCTTC
CASSHLPGTGAKEKFF
>TRBD1|once|TRBV19|TRBJ2-5
TGTGCCAGTAGTATAAGCGACAGGGTGCACGAGACCCAGTACTTC
CASSISDRVHETQYF
>-|-|TRBV11-3|TRBJ1-1
TGTGCCGGCAGCTTAGATTTGGGGAGATGCACTGAAGCTTTCTTT
CAGSLDLGRCTEAFF
>-|many|TRBV29-1|TRBJ1-3
TGCAGTGCGGCTGGAAACACCATATATTTT
CSAAGNTIYF
>-|-|TRBV4-3|TRBJ1-1
TGCGCCAGCAGCCAACGTCCCGGAACAGCGAACACTGAAGCTTTCTTT
CASSQRPGTANTEAFF
>-|-|TRBV24-1|TRBJ2-3
TGTGCCACCAGCCGGCCCACCGGGAGTGCCCCAGATACGCAGTATTTT
CATSRPTGSAPDTQYF
>TRBD2|-|TRBV11-3|TRBJ2-1
TGTGTCAACATCTTAGAGTTGACTAGCGGGAGCCAGAATGAGCAGTTCTTC
CVNILELTSGSQNEQFF
>-|once|TRBV14|TRBJ1-4
TGTGCCAGTAGCCTAGGACTCTTGGAAAGTAATGAAAAACTGTTTTTT
CASSLGLLESNEKLFF
>-|-|TRBV28|TRBJ1-2
TGTGCCAGCAGCCTCCGCCCCAACACCTATGGCTACACCTTC
CASSLRPNTYGYTF
>-|once|TRBV4-3|TRBJ2-2
TGCGCCAGCAGCCAAGGTCCCGCGGGAAACACCGGGGAGCTGGTTTTT
CASSQGPAGNTGELVF
>-|-|TRBV28|TRBJ1-5
TGTGCCAGCAGTTCCTTAGACGACTTCAATCAGCCCCAGCATTTT
CASSSLDDFNQPQHF
>TRBD2|many|TRBV20-1|TRBJ2-1
TGCAGTGCTAGAGTGGCTAGCGGTTACAATGAGCAGTTCTTC
CSARVASGYNEQFF
>-|-|TRBV4-1|TRBJ1-1
TGCGCCAGCAGCCAAGATGGAGGGAATACTGAAGCTTTCTTT
CASSQDGGNTEAFF
>-|-|TRBV5-1|TRBJ1-1
TGCGCCAGCAGCTTGGCCGGGAGCACTGAAACTTTCTTC
CASSLAGSTETFF
>-|-|TRBV6-2/TRBV6-3|TRBJ2-3
TGTGCCAGCAGTATACTACCTAGAGGGAGTACCACAGATACGCAGTATTTT
CASSILPRGSTTDTQYF
>-|-|TRBV12-3/TRBV12-4|TRBJ2-2
TGTGCCAGCAGATGCCAGGGAGCCGGGGAGCTGTTTTTT
CASRCQGAGELFF
>TRBD1|many|TRBV19|TRBJ2-5
TGTGCCAGTAGTATACCGGGACAGCAAGAGACCCAGTACTTC
CASSIPGQQETQYF